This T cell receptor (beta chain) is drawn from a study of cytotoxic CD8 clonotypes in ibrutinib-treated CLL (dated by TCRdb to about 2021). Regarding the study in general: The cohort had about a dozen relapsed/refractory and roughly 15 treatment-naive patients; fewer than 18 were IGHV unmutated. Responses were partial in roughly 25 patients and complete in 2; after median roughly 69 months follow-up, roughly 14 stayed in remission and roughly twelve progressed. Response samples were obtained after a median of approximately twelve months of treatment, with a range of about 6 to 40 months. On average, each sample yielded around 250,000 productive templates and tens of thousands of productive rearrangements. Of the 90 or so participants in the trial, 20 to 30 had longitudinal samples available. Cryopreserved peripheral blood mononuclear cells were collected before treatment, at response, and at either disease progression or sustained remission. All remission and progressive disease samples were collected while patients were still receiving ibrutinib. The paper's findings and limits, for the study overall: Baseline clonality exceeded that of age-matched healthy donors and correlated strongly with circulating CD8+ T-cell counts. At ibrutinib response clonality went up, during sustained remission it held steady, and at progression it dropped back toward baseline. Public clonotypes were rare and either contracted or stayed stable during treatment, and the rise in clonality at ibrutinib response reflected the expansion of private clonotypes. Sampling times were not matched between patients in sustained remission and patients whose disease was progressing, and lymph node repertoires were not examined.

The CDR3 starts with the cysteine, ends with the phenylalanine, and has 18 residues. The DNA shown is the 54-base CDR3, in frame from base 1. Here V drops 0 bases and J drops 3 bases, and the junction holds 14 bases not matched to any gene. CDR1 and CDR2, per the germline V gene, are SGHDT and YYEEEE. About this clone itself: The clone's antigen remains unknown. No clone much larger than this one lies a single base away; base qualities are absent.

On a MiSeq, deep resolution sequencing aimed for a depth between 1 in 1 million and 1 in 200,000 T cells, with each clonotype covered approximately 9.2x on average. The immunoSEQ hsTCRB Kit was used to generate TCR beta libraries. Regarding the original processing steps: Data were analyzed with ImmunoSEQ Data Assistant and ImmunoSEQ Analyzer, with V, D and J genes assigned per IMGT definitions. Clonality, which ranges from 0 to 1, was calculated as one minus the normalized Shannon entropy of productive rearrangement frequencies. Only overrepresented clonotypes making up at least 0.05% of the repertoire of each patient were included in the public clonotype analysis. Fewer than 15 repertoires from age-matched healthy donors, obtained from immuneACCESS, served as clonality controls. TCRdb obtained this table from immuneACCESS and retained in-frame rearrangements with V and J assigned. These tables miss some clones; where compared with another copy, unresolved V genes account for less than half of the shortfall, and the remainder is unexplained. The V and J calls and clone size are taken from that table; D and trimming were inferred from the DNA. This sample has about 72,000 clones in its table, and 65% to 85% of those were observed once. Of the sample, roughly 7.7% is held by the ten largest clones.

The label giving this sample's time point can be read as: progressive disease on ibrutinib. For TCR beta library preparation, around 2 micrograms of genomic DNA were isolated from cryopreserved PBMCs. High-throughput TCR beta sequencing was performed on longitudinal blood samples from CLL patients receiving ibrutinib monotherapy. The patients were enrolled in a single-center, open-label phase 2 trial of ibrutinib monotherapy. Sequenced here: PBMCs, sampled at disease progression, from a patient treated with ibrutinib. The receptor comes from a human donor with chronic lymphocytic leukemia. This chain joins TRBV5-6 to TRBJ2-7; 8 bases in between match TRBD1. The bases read TGTGCCAGCAGCTTGGATGGACAGGGAACCACTTTTAACTACGAGCAGTACTTC. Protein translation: CASSLDGQGTTFNYEQYF. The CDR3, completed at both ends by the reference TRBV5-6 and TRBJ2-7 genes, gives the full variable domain DAGVTQSPTHLIKTRGQQVTLRCSPKSGHDTVSWYQQALGQGPQFIFQYYEEEERQRGNFPDRFSGHQFPNYSSELNVNALLLGDSALYLCASSLDGQGTTFNYEQYFGPGTRLTVT.